The entry below describes one TCR beta chain. This clone's antigen is unknown. The record has no base qualities; no much larger clone is one base away. The data belong to a study of CD49a tissue-resident CD8 T cells in human skin (dated by TCRdb to about 2017). Regarding the research as a whole: Tissue-resident memory CD8+ T cell subsets in human skin, defined by CD49a, CD69 and CD103 expression, were examined in the study.

The receptor library was made with the immunoSEQ multiplex PCR assay. The published analysis was carried out like this. How frequently each TCR V beta family was used was compared between the sorted CD8+ T cell populations from blood, dermis and epidermis. The source is immuneACCESS, and TCRdb retained only in-frame sequences with V and J called. Part of the clones is not carried over; for the studies checked, unresolved V genes explain less than half of this, and the remainder is unexplained. V and J calls and clone size are as listed in that table; D and trimming were resolved from the DNA. A total of over a thousand clones appear in this sample, around two thirds of them only once. About 30% of the sample rests with the top ten. In sorted CD8+ T cells obtained from the blood, dermis and epidermis of about five healthy donors, TCR beta CDR3 regions were analysed. All TCR-sequenced donors were healthy individuals, and each provided both blood and skin samples. CD8+ T cell populations were isolated by sorting before TCR beta sequencing.

The junction carries 13 bases between V and J, which are trimmed by 2 bases and 6 bases respectively. The CDR3 contains 15 residues, cysteine and phenylalanine counted. CDR3 DNA is the only sequence kept; it has 45 bases, read in frame from the first base. In the germline V gene, CDR1 corresponds to MNHNS and CDR2 to SASEGT. Sequenced sample: CLA- CD8+ effector memory T cells sorted from blood. The chain couples TRBV6-1 to TRBJ2-2, with TRBD1 tentatively as D gene (6 bases match). The TCR sequence derives from a human donor in good health. The CDR3 has the sequence CASSEKIEGAGELFF. The base sequence is TGTGCCAGCAGTGAAAAAATAGAGGGGGCCGGGGAGCTGTTTTTT.